The clone carrying this TCR beta chain was detected only a few times. Authors of the study amplified TCR beta CDR3 regions from RNA transcripts. First-round RT-PCR targeting the TCR CDR3 was performed with the HTBI primer set. TCRdb itself ran the multiplex PCR reads through MiXCR, one entry per CDR3 protein. The sample lists roughly 500,000 distinct CDR3 sequences; approximately 25% were seen once. Each ophthalmopathy patient scored at least 3 on the Clinical Activity Score and at least 4 on NOSPECS grade, with duration under 3 months. CDR3 length: 15 amino acids. The V segment lost 3 bases and the J segment 5 bases; nucleotides outside the gene matches: 7. The germline gives CDR1 MNHEY, CDR2 SVGAGI. This entry comes from a study of T cells in Graves' hyperthyroidism and ophthalmopathy. Study-level information: Peripheral blood was drawn at first diagnosis, prior to all treatment.

The chain recombines TRBV6-5 with TRBJ2-5, with 9 bases matching TRBD2. This TCR derives from a woman aged 25 to 39 with Graves' ophthalmopathy. Sample: blood. In nucleotides, the CDR3 is TGTGCCAGCAGTTATGGGCGAGCGGGGGGCGAGACCCAGTACTTC. Translation gives CASSYGRAGGETQYF.